The entry that follows covers one TCR beta chain sequence. The antigen remains unidentified. The CDR3 sequence is 13 residues long. CDR1 MNHEY and CDR2 SVGAGI come from the germline V gene. Between the trimmed V and J ends, which lost 2 bases and 2 bases, there was a span of 6 bases. These data belong to a study of graft-versus-host responses after intestinal transplantation. Overall study context: Recipients obtained multivisceral, liver-intestinal, or isolated intestinal transplants. Every recipient underwent anti-thymocyte globulin induction, then tacrolimus and steroids for roughly 3 years.

The study's findings and limits: The highest levels of circulating GvH clones went along with early declines in HvG clones after transplant. Patients who carried graft-donor T cell macrochimerism also had high graft-versus-host to host-versus-graft clonal ratios in their allografts.

The repertoire was sequenced with immunoSEQ multiplex PCR; TCRdb's copy has only in-frame clones and lacks some. The sample includes approximately 120,000 clones, around 94% of them seen just once. The material sequenced was unstimulated CD4+ T cells sorted from spleen or lymph node cells, taken before intestinal transplant. This receptor was identified in a human donor who received an intestinal transplant. The V gene is TRBV6-5, the J gene TRBJ1-2; the D is unclear. In DNA, the CDR3 is TGTGCCAGCAGTTACAGGCAAAACTATGGCTACACCTTC. Residues: CASSYRQNYGYTF.